The clone carrying this T cell receptor (beta chain) was counted a few times. Its antigen remains unknown. In the PCR, 60 Vbeta and 13 Jbeta primers were used. Clones were read by immunoSEQ multiplex PCR, and TCRdb kept only the in-frame ones, dropping some. The sample records around 67,000 clones, roughly 69% being singletons. The sample is drawn from a study of cytomegalovirus exposure and HLA in healthy donors. Study conclusions and caveats: Most TCR sequences were uncommon, yet certain public TCRs appeared in many donors. In a later analysis, compared with equally common non-associated chains, HLA-associated beta chains were more expanded.

Germline V gene sequence: CDR1 LNHNV, CDR2 YYDKDF (reference sequence). The CDR3 is 13 amino acids. The ends were cut back, 1 base at V and 6 bases at J, with 8 bases in the middle. The source of this sequence is a woman aged 45-65 years in good health and CMV-seronegative. This chain joins TRBV15 and TRBJ2-3; no definite D call. Sequencing was performed on PBMCs. DNA for the CDR3: TGTGCCACCAGCAGAGGAATCGGGGATACGCAGTATTTT. It encodes CATSRGIGDTQYF.